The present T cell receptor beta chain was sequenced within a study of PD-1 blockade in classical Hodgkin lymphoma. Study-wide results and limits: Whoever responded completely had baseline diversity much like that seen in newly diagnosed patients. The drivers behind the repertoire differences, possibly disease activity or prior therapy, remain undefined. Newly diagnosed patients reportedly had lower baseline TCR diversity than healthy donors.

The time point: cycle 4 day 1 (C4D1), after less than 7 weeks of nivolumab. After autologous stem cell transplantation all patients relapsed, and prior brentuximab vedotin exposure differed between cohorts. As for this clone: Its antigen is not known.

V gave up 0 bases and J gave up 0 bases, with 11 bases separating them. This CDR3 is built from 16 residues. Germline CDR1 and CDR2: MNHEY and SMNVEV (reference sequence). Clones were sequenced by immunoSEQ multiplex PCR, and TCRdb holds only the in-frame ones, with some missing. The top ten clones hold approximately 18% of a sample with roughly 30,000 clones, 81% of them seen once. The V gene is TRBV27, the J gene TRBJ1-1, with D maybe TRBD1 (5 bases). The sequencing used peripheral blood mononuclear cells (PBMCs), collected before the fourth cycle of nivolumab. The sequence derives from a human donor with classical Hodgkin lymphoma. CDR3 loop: CASSLSWSGLNTEAFF. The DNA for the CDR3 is TGTGCCAGCAGTTTATCCTGGTCGGGGCTGAACACTGAAGCTTTCTTT.